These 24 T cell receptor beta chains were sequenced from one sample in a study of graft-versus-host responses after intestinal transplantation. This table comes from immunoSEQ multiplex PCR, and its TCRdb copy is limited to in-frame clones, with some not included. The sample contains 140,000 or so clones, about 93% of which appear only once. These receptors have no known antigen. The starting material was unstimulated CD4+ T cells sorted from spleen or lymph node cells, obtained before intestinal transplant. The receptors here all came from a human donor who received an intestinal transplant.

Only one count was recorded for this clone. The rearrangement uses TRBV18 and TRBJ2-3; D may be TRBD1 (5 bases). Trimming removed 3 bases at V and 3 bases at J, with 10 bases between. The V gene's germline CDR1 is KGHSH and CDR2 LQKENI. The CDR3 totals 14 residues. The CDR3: CASSPTGPTDTQYF. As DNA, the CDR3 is TGTGCCAGCTCACCCACAGGACCGACAGATACGCAGTATTTT.

DNA for the CDR3: TGTGCCAGCCAAAGGAACCCTAGCGGGAGGACTAGCACAGATACGCAGTATTTT. Translation: CASQRNPSGRTSTDTQYF. This chain uses TRBV28 with TRBJ2-3; 11 nucleotides match TRBD2. Unmatched junction bases numbered 13, after V lost 8 bases and J lost 0 bases. This CDR3 has 18 amino acids. Germline V CDR1 and CDR2: MDHEN, SYDVKM.

CDR3 loop: CASSLNDNEGRSYTF. DNA for the CDR3: TGTGCCAGCAGCTTAAACGACAATGAGGGGCGGAGCTACACCTTC. This chain connects TRBV11-1 to TRBJ1-2; perhaps TRBD1 as D (5 bases). The length of the CDR3 is 15 residues. V gave up 2 bases and J gave up 9 bases, with 19 bases separating them. Looked up from germline, CDR1 is SGHAT and CDR2 is FQDESV (reference sequence).

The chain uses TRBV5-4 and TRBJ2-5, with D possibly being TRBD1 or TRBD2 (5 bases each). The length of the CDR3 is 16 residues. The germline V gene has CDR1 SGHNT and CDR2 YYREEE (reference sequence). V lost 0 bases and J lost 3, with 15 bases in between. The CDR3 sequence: CASSLGGRGAEETQYF. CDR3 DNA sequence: TGTGCCAGCAGCTTGGGGGGGAGAGGGGCTGAAGAGACCCAGTACTTC.

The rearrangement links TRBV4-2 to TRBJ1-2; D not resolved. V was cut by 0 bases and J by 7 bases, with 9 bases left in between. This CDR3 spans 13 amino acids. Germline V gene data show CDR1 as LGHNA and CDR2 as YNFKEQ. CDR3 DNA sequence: TGTGCCAGCAGCCAAGATCCGGCGGGTGGCTACACCTTC. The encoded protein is CASSQDPAGGYTF.

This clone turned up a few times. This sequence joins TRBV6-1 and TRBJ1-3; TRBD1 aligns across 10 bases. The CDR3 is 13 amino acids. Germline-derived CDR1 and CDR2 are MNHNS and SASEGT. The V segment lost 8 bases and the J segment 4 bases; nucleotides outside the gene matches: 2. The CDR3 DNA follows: TGTGCCAGCGGGACAGGGGAAGGAAACACCATATATTTT. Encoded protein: CASGTGEGNTIYF.

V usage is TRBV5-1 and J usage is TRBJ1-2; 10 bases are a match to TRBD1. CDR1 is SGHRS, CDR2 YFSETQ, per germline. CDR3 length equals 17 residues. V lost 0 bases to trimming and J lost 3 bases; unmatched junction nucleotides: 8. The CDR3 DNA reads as TGCGCCAGCAGCTTGGGACAGGGGGCGTGCGGAGACTATGGCTACACCTTC. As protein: CASSLGQGACGDYGYTF.

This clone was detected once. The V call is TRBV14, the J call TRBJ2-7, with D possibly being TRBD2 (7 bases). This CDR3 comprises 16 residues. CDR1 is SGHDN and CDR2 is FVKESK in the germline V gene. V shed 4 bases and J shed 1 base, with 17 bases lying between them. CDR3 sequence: CASSPRGLSFSYEQYF. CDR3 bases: TGTGCCAGCAGCCCCAGGGGACTATCTTTTTCCTACGAGCAGTACTTC.

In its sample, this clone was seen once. CDR3 sequence: CASSQTIAGGGEQYF. The CDR3 DNA follows: TGCGCCAGCAGCCAAACGATAGCGGGAGGTGGCGAGCAGTACTTC. The chain recombines TRBV4-3 with TRBJ2-7; 10 nucleotides match TRBD2. The V segment lost 2 bases and the J segment 6 bases; nucleotides outside the gene matches: 7. Germline V gene sequence: CDR1 LGHNA, CDR2 YSLEER. The CDR3 is made up of 15 amino acids.

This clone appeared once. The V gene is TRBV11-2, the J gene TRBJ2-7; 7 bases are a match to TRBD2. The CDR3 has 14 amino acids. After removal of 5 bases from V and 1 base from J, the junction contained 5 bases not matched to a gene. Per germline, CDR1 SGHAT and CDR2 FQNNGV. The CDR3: CASSRRGESYEQYF. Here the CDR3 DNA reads TGTGCCAGCAGCCGCCGGGGGGAATCCTACGAGCAGTACTTC.

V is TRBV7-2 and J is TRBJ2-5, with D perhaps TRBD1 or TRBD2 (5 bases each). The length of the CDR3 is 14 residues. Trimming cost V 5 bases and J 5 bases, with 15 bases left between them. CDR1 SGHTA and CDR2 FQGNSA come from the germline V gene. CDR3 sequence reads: CASSRSGTSETQYF. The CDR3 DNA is TGTGCCAGCAGCCGATCCGGGACCTCGGAGACCCAGTACTTC.

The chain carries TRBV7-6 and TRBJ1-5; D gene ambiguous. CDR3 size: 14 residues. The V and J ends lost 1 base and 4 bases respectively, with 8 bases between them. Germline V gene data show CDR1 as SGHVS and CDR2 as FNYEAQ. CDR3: CASSLGSGNQPQHF. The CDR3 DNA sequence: TGTGCCAGCAGCTTAGGAAGTGGTAATCAGCCCCAGCATTTT.

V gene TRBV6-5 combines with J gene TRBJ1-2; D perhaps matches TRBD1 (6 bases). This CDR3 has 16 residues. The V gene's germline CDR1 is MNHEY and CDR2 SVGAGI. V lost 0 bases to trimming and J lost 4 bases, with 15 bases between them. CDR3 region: CASSYSSEGGSYGYTF. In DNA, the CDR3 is TGTGCCAGCAGTTACTCTTCCGAAGGGGGTTCCTATGGCTACACCTTC.

CDR3 DNA: TGTGCCAGCAGCCCTACTAGCGGGAGCATCGATGAGCAGTTCTTC. Protein: CASSPTSGSIDEQFF. The rearrangement joins TRBV11-1 to TRBJ2-1, with 11 positions matching TRBD2. Germline CDR1 SGHAT, CDR2 FQDESV (reference sequence). The CDR3 covers 15 residues. The V and J ends lost 5 bases and 8 bases, in that order; junction bases with no gene match: 8.

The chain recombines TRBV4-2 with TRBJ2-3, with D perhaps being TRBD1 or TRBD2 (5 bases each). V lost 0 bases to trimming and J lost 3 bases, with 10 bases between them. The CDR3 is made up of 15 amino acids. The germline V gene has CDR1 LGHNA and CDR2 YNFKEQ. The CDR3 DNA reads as TGTGCCAGCAGCCAAGAAGGAGAGGGGACAGATACGCAGTATTTT. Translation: CASSQEGEGTDTQYF.

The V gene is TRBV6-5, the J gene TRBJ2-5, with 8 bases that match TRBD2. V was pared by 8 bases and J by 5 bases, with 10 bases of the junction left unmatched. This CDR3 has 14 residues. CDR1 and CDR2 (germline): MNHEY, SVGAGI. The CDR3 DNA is TGTGCCAGCGCCCTCGTCGGGGGGGCGGAGACCCAGTACTTC. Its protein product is CASALVGGAETQYF.

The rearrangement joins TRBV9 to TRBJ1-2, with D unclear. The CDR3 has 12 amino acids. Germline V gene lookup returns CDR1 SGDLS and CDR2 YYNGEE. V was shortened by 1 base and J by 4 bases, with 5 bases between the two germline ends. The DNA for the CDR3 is TGTGCCAGCAGCGTATTCGGCTATGGCTACACCTTC. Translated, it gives CASSVFGYGYTF.

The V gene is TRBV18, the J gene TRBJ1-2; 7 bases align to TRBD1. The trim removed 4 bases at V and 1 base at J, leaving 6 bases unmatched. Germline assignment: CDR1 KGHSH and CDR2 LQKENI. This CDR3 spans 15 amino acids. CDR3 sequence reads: CASSQATGDNYGYTF. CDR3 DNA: TGTGCCAGCTCACAGGCTACAGGGGATAACTATGGCTACACCTTC.

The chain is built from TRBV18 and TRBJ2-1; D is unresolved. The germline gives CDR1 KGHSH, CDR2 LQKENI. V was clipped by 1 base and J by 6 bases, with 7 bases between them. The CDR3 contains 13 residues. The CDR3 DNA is TGTGCCAGCTCACCACTAGGCTCCAATGAGCAGTTCTTC. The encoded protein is CASSPLGSNEQFF.

The CDR3 loop reads CASSLGYNEQFF. Here the CDR3 DNA reads TGTGCCAGCAGCTTGGGTTACAATGAGCAGTTCTTC. The chain uses TRBV11-2 and TRBJ2-1; D is unresolved. Deletions cut 3 bases from V and 4 bases from J, with 4 bases between. CDR1 and CDR2 (germline): SGHAT, FQNNGV. The CDR3 has 12 amino acids.

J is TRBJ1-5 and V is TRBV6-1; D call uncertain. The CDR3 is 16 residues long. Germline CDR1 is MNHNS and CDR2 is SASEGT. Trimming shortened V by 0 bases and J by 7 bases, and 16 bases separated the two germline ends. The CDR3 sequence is CASSEAKTQKHQPQHF. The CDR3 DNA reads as TGTGCCAGCAGTGAAGCGAAGACCCAAAAGCACCAGCCCCAGCATTTT.

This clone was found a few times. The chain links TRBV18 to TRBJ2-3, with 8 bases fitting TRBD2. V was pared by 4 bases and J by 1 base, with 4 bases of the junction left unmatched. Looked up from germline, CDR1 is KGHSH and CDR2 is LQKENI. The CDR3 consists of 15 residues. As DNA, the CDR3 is TGTGCCAGCTCACAAAAAGCGGGAGGCACAGATACGCAGTATTTT. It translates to CASSQKAGGTDTQYF.

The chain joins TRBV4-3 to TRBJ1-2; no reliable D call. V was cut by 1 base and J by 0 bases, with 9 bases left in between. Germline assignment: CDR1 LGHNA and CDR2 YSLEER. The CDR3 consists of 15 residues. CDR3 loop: CASSQVRASNYGYTF. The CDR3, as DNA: TGCGCCAGCAGCCAAGTAAGGGCTTCTAACTATGGCTACACCTTC.

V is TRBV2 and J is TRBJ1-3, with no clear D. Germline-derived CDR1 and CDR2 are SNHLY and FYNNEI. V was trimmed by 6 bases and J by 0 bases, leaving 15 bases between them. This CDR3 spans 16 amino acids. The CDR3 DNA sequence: TGTGCCAGCAGCTTCGGCCTCTCTTACTCTGGAAACACCATATATTTT. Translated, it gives CASSFGLSYSGNTIYF.